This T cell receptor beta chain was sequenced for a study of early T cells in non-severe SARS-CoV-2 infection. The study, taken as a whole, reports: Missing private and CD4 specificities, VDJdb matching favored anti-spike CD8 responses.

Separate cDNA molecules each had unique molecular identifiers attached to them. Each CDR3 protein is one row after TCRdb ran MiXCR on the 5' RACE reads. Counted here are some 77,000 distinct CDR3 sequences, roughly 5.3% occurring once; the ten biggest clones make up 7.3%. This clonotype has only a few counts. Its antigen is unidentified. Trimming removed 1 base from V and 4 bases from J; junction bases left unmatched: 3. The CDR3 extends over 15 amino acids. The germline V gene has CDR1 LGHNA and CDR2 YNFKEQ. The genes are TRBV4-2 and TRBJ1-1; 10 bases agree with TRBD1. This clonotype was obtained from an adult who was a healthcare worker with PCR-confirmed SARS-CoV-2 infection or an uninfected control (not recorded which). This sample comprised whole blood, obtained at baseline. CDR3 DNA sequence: TGTGCCAGCAGCCAAGCCAGGACAGGGGGCACTGAAGCTTTCTTT. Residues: CASSQARTGGTEAFF.